The entry that follows covers one T cell receptor (beta chain) sequence. Only in-frame clones appear in the TCRdb table, and some are missing; sequencing was by immunoSEQ multiplex PCR. This sample has some 2.4 million clones, with approximately 93% found just once. This entry is derived from a study of shared clonotypes between healthy human individuals. Study background: Three CD4 naive, three CD4 memory, two CD8 naive and one CD8 memory plate were used per donor.

Germline V gene sequence: CDR1 SEHNR, CDR2 FQNEAQ (reference sequence). With 3 bases clipped from V and 5 bases from J, the junction kept 5 bases outside the gene matches. This CDR3 is built from 14 residues. The origin of this receptor is a man younger than 35 in good health. Some clones in this sample may be carry-over from other donors' samples. The chain carries TRBV7-9 and TRBJ2-7; 9 nucleotides match TRBD2. The material sequenced was naive CD4+ T cells from PBMCs. As to subset: CD45RA+ positively selected. CDR3 DNA: TGTGCCAGCAGCTTTAGCGGGAGTACGGACGAGCAGTACTTC. Protein product: CASSFSGSTDEQYF.